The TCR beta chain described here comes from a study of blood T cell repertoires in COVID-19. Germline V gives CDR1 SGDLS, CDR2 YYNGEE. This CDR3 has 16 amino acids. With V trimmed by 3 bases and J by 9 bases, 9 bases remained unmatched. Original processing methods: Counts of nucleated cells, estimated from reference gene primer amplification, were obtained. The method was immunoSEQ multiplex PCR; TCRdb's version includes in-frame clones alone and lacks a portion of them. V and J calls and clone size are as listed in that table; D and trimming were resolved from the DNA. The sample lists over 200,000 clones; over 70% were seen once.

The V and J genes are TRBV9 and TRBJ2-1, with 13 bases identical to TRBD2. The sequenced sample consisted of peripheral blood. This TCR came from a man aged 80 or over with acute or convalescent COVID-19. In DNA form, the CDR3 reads TGTGCCAGCAGCGCCGGGACTAGCGGGAATGGGGGTGAGCAGTTCTTC. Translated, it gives CASSAGTSGNGGEQFF.